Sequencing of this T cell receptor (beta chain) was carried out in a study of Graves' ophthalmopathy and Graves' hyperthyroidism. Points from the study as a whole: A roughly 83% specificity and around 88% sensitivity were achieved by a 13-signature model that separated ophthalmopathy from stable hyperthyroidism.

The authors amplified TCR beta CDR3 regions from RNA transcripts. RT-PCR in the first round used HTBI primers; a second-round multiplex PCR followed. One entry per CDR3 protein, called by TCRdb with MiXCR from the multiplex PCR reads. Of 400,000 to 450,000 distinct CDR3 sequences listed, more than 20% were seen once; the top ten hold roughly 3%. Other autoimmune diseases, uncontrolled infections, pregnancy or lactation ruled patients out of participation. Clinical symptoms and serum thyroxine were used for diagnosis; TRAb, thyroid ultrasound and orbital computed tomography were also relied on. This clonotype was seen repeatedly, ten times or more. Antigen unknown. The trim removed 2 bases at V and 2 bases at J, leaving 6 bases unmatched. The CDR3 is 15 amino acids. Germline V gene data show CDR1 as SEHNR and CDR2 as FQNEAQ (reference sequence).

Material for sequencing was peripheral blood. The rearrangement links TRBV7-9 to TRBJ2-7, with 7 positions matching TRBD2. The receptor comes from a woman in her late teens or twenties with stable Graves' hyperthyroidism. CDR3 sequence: CASSLFGLDPYEQYF. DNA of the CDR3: TGTGCCAGCAGCTTATTTGGACTAGATCCCTACGAGCAGTACTTC. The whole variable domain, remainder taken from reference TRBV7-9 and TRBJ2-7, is DTGVSQNPRHKITKRGQNVTFRCDPISEHNRLYWYRQTLGQGPEFLTYFQNEAQLEKSRLLSDRFSAERPKGSFSTLEIQRTEQGDSAMYLCASSLFGLDPYEQYFGPGTRLTVT.